This record covers a single T cell receptor (beta chain). What it binds is not known. These data originate in a study of shared clonotypes between healthy human individuals. Study background: Each donor contributed plates that comprised three CD4 naive, three CD4 memory, two CD8 naive and one CD8 memory. Study-level results: Against clonotypes common to all four donors, non-shared ones had lower generation probabilities. Approximately 5.3% was the fraction of naive CD4 clonotypes found shared across a few donors. Depth of sequencing was expected to influence donor clonotype sharing.

TCRdb keeps only in-frame clones here, not all; method: immunoSEQ multiplex PCR. This sample has approximately 2,300,000 clones; 92% occur once, and the top ten carry 0.37%. CDR3 length: 14 residues. The V and J ends lost 7 bases and 8 bases, in that order; junction bases with no gene match: 11. CDR1 is SQVTM and CDR2 is ANQGSEA in the germline V gene. Sequencing input: naive CD4+ T cells from PBMCs. Subset reported: CD45RA+ positively selected. The sequence was obtained from a man aged 18 to 30 in good health. Some clones in this sample may be carry-over from other donors' samples. The chain uses TRBV29-1 and TRBJ2-1; 10 positions agree with TRBD2. CDR3 sequence reads: CSASGRVYLDEQFF. The CDR3 DNA follows: TGCAGCGCTAGCGGGAGAGTTTATCTGGATGAGCAGTTCTTC.